These 20 T cell receptor beta chains were all obtained from the same sample, sequenced in a study of shared clonotypes between healthy human individuals. CD8 cells classed as naive were CD45RO-negative and positively selected for CCR7, excluding terminally differentiated effector memory CD45RA+ cells. Profiling relied on immunoSEQ multiplex PCR, and the TCRdb table lists in-frame clones only, not all of them. The data show approximately 2,000,000 clones, roughly 93% seen once. Sample: naive CD8+ T cells from PBMCs. The receptor set was obtained from a man in his late teens or twenties in good health. Some clones in this sample may be carry-over from other donors' samples.

The V and J genes are TRBV6-5 and TRBJ1-4; D remains unclear. The V end lost 2 bases, the J end lost 10 bases, and 11 bases lay between the germline ends. Germline V gene sequence: CDR1 MNHEY, CDR2 SVGAGI. The CDR3 sequence is 13 residues long. CDR3 nucleotide sequence: TGTGCCAGCAGTTACCAGACTGTGTCAAAACTGTTTTTT. It codes for CASSYQTVSKLFF.

In its sample, this clone was seen once. This CDR3 is CASSAGVFNNEQFF. The CDR3 nucleotides are TGTGCCAGCAGCGCAGGGGTTTTCAACAATGAGCAGTTCTTC. The rearrangement joins TRBV9 to TRBJ2-1, with D perhaps matching TRBD1 (6 bases). V was clipped by 3 bases and J by 5 bases, with 12 bases between them. The V gene's germline CDR1 is SGDLS and CDR2 YYNGEE. The CDR3 totals 14 residues.

The V call is TRBV5-4, the J call TRBJ2-7; tentative D call: TRBD2 (6 bases). V lost 2 bases, J lost 0 bases, and 12 bases lay in between. Germline CDR1 is SGHNT and CDR2 is YYREEE (reference sequence). The CDR3 contains 15 residues. The chain's CDR3 is CASSFWRDSSYEQYF. DNA for the CDR3: TGTGCCAGCAGCTTTTGGCGGGACTCCTCCTACGAGCAGTACTTC.

The rearrangement links TRBV19 to TRBJ1-2; perhaps TRBD1 as D (5 bases). Germline loops: CDR1 LNHDA, CDR2 SQIVND (reference sequence). Deletions cut 7 bases from V and 1 base from J, with 16 bases between. CDR3 size: 15 residues. The CDR3 coding sequence is TGTGCCAGTAACCCCTGGGGCCGCCGTAACTATGGCTACACCTTC. Amino acids: CASNPWGRRNYGYTF.

The chain carries TRBV28 and TRBJ2-7; 8 bases are a match to TRBD2. Germline assignment: CDR1 MDHEN and CDR2 SYDVKM. The CDR3 is made up of 15 amino acids. Trimming cost V 3 bases and J 3 bases; bases outside gene matches: 7. This chain's CDR3 is CASSFPREGRYEQYF. CDR3 nucleotide sequence: TGTGCCAGCAGTTTCCCCCGGGAGGGCCGCTACGAGCAGTACTTC.

J is TRBJ2-7 and V is TRBV6-6; TRBD1 matches 9 bases. This CDR3 has 15 residues. CDR1 and CDR2 from the germline V gene are MNHNY and SVGAGI (reference sequence). Trimming took 6 bases from V and 1 from J; bases not matched to a gene: 7. The CDR3 coding sequence is TGTGCCAGCAGGTATTCCGGGACAGGGTCCTACGAGCAGTACTTC. Its protein is CASRYSGTGSYEQYF.

The V and J genes are TRBV11-1 and TRBJ1-1, with TRBD1 as a possible D gene (5 bases). The CDR3 is 12 residues long. The ends were cut back, 1 base at V and 8 bases at J, with 8 bases in the middle. Per the germline V gene, CDR1 is SGHAT and CDR2 is FQDESV (reference sequence). The CDR3 is CASSLGPGEAFF. The CDR3 DNA reads as TGTGCCAGCAGCTTAGGGCCAGGGGAAGCTTTCTTT.

J is TRBJ2-1 and V is TRBV6-5; 9 bases agree with TRBD2. CDR1 and CDR2 (germline): MNHEY, SVGAGI. V dropped 8 bases and J dropped 2; count of bases not matched to a gene: 4. The CDR3 length is 14 residues. The CDR3 loop reads CASGIAGAYNEQFF. CDR3 bases: TGTGCCAGCGGAATAGCGGGAGCCTACAATGAGCAGTTCTTC.

The chain has TRBV27 and TRBJ1-5; D possibly corresponds to TRBD1 (5 bases). V dropped 6 bases and J dropped 5 bases, with 14 bases sitting between them. Germline V gene data show CDR1 as MNHEY and CDR2 as SMNVEV (reference sequence). The CDR3 is 14 amino acids. The CDR3 DNA reads TGTGCCAGCAGGGGACTCAGGATGGATCAGCCCCAGCATTTT. It encodes CASRGLRMDQPQHF.

This chain links TRBV27 with TRBJ2-1; 10 nucleotides line up with TRBD1. The V gene's germline CDR1 is MNHEY and CDR2 SMNVEV (reference sequence). V dropped 6 bases and J dropped 8; count of bases not matched to a gene: 13. There are 16 residues in the CDR3. The CDR3: CASSPRGTGAIDEQFF. The CDR3 DNA sequence: TGTGCCAGCAGCCCCCGGGGGACAGGGGCAATCGATGAGCAGTTCTTC.

To note about this clone: Other DNA sequences from this sample encode an identical CDR3 as well. The J gene is TRBJ1-1, the V gene TRBV6-6; TRBD1 agrees at 8 bases. The ends lost 2 bases at V and 4 bases at J; junction bases unmatched: 6. Germline CDR1 reads MNHNY; CDR2 reads SVGAGI (reference sequence). The CDR3 extends over 15 amino acids. The CDR3 sequence is CASSYLQGAGTEAFF. Here the CDR3 DNA reads TGTGCCAGCAGTTACCTCCAGGGGGCTGGCACTGAAGCTTTCTTT.

The J gene is TRBJ2-7, the V gene TRBV28; D is uncertain. Trimming stripped 5 bases from V and 2 bases from J, with 16 bases between. CDR1 MDHEN and CDR2 SYDVKM come from the germline V gene. This CDR3 spans 15 amino acids. CDR3 region: CASSLRAGLTYEQYF. The CDR3 region has the DNA TGTGCCAGCAGTCTTAGAGCCGGGCTAACCTACGAGCAGTACTTC.

This rearrangement joins TRBV5-1 to TRBJ2-3, with TRBD1 matching 10 bases. Germline CDR1 SGHRS, CDR2 YFSETQ. CDR3 size: 16 residues. V was clipped by 3 bases and J by 0 bases; unmatched bases: 4. CDR3 in DNA: TGCGCCAGCAGCTCAAGACAGGGGGCTAGCACAGATACGCAGTATTTT. The encoded protein is CASSSRQGASTDTQYF. Together with reference TRBV5-1 and TRBJ2-3, the CDR3 gives the full variable domain: KAGVTQTPRYLIKTRGQQVTLSCSPISGHRSVSWYQQTPGQGLQFLFEYFSETQRNKGNFPGRFSGRQFSNSRSEMNVSTLELGDSALYLCASSSRQGASTDTQYFGPGTRLTVL.

The chain employs TRBV7-3 and TRBJ2-3, with TRBD1 identical over 10 bases. With 4 bases clipped from V and 7 bases from J, the junction kept 8 bases outside the gene matches. The CDR3 sequence is 15 residues long. The V gene's germline CDR1 is SGHTA and CDR2 FQGTGA. Written as DNA, the CDR3 is TGTGCCAGCAGCTCGGGACAGGGGATGTTAAATACGCAGTATTTT. Encoded protein: CASSSGQGMLNTQYF.

The gene calls are TRBV6-1 and TRBJ2-7, with D perhaps TRBD2 (6 bases). Germline V gives CDR1 MNHNS, CDR2 SASEGT. The V gene lost 3 bases and the J gene lost 3 bases, with 15 bases spanning the gap. This CDR3 comprises 15 residues. The CDR3 DNA is TGTGCCAGCAGTGACTTCTGGCGGGATAACTACGAGCAGTACTTC. Encoded protein: CASSDFWRDNYEQYF.

This clone appeared once. The chain carries TRBV18 and TRBJ2-2; possibly TRBD2 for D (6 bases). Germline values: CDR1 KGHSH, CDR2 LQKENI. The CDR3 has 12 amino acids. V was clipped by 11 bases and J by 1 base, with 8 bases between them. The CDR3 spells CAGGENTGELFF. The CDR3 coding sequence is TGTGCCGGAGGGGAGAACACCGGGGAGCTGTTTTTT.

The chain links TRBV11-2 to TRBJ2-7; D perhaps matches TRBD1 (6 bases). Trimming left V 5 bases short and J 4 bases short, with 18 bases between. The CDR3 runs to 15 residues. The V gene's germline CDR1 is SGHAT and CDR2 FQNNGV. CDR3 sequence reads: CASSPPGVLTYEQYF. CDR3 nucleotide sequence: TGTGCCAGCAGCCCGCCAGGGGTTCTTACGTACGAGCAGTACTTC.

This clone was recorded a few times. This same CDR3 is encoded by further DNA sequences in the sample. The chain has TRBV7-9 and TRBJ1-2; the D gene is possibly TRBD1 (5 bases). Per the germline V gene, CDR1 is SEHNR and CDR2 is FQNEAQ (reference sequence). The length of the CDR3 is 14 residues. V was shortened by 1 base and J by 5 bases, with 11 bases between the two germline ends. The CDR3 here is CASSLVGRGYGYTF. CDR3 sequence (DNA): TGTGCCAGCAGCTTAGTAGGGAGGGGATATGGCTACACCTTC.

The CDR3 spells CASSPRQGAHEQYF. In nucleotides, the CDR3 is TGTGCCAGCAGCCCCCGACAGGGGGCTCACGAGCAGTACTTC. This chain uses TRBV7-6 with TRBJ2-7, with 10 bases lining up with TRBD1. Per the germline V gene, CDR1 is SGHVS and CDR2 is FNYEAQ. J gave up 5 bases and V 5 bases, and 6 bases lay outside the gene matches. The CDR3 covers 14 residues.

The chain recombines TRBV7-9 with TRBJ2-3, with D tentatively TRBD2 (6 bases). The length of the CDR3 is 16 residues. The V end lost 5 bases, the J end lost 2 bases, and 17 bases lay between the germline ends. Looked up from germline, CDR1 is SEHNR and CDR2 is FQNEAQ (reference sequence). CDR3 residues: CASSIYSGEITDTQYF. CDR3 coding DNA: TGTGCCAGCAGCATATATTCGGGAGAAATCACAGATACGCAGTATTTT.